These T cell receptor beta chains were read from a single sample in a study of T cell responses to AZD1222 COVID-19 vaccine. The data were produced by immunoSEQ multiplex PCR, yet TCRdb's version contains in-frame clones alone and is incomplete. The repertoire holds fewer than 150,000 clones, approximately 90% seen once, with 7.1% in the top ten. Sequenced material: peripheral blood, taken 28 days after the second AZD1222 dose. All receptors come from an adult who received the AZD1222 COVID-19 vaccine. The CDR3 runs from the conserved cysteine through the conserved F or W. Each record gives: D gene, V gene, J gene, clone size, CDR3 protein, CDR3 DNA. The D gene is left open where the match is weak. The size field is filled for only some rows; it gives once, few, many or a size class.

-	TRBV28	TRBJ2-7	-	CASSLAGPPYEQYF	TGTGCCAGCAGTTTGGCGGGGCCTCCATACGAGCAGTACTTC
-	TRBV28	TRBJ2-3	-	CASSFEDTQYF	TGTGCCAGCAGTTTCGAGGATACGCAGTATTTT
-	TRBV28	TRBJ2-1	-	CASVGGTISYNEQFF	TGTGCCAGCGTGGGCGGGACAATCTCCTACAATGAGCAGTTCTTC
TRBD1	TRBV6-5	TRBJ2-2	-	CASSYAGTGGFGELFF	TGTGCCAGCAGTTACGCCGGGACAGGGGGCTTCGGGGAGCTGTTTTTT
-	TRBV13	TRBJ2-3	-	CASSDGNKRYDTQYF	TGTGCCAGCAGCGACGGTAATAAGCGGTATGATACGCAGTATTTT
-	TRBV18	TRBJ2-5	-	CASSPQAGQTQYF	TGTGCCAGCTCACCACAGGCCGGGCAGACCCAGTACTTC
-	TRBV5-4	TRBJ2-7	-	CASSFGPTEQYF	TGTGCCAGCAGCTTCGGACCCACCGAGCAGTACTTC
-	TRBV11-3	TRBJ2-7	-	CASSRQGVLGQYF	TGTGCCAGCAGCCGTCAGGGTGTCCTGGGCCAGTACTTC
-	TRBV15	TRBJ1-1	-	CATSTSQGTEAFF	TGTGCCACCAGTACCTCCCAAGGCACTGAAGCTTTCTTT
-	TRBV30	TRBJ1-3	-	CAGGRHGNTIYF	TGTGCTGGAGGGCGTCATGGAAACACCATATATTTT
-	TRBV7-9	TRBJ2-5	-	CASSLVQVRDSETQYF	TGTGCCAGCAGCTTAGTGCAGGTTCGGGACTCAGAGACCCAGTACTTC
-	TRBV7-2	TRBJ1-3	-	CASSLVRLSGNTIYF	TGTGCCAGCAGCCTAGTTCGCCTCTCTGGAAACACCATATATTTT
-	TRBV11-3	TRBJ2-5	-	CASSLGETQYF	TGTGCCAGCAGCTTAGGGGAGACCCAGTACTTC
-	TRBV10-1	TRBJ2-5	-	CASSEAGTLRSQYF	TGCGCCAGCAGTGAGGCCGGGACCCTCCGGTCCCAGTACTTC
-	TRBV5-1	TRBJ1-1	-	CASSFRGWRTEAFF	TGCGCCAGCAGCTTCAGGGGATGGAGGACTGAAGCTTTCTTT
-	TRBV10-1	TRBJ2-2	-	CASRGNGELFF	TGCGCCAGCAGAGGAAACGGGGAGCTGTTTTTT
-	TRBV6-5	TRBJ1-2	-	CASRGENYGYTF	TGTGCCAGCAGGGGCGAAAACTATGGCTACACCTTC
-	TRBV24-1	TRBJ2-5	-	CATSDPERGSSQETQYF	TGTGCCACCAGTGATCCCGAAAGGGGGAGCTCTCAAGAGACCCAGTACTTC
-	TRBV2	TRBJ2-1	-	CASRPDPGNEQFF	TGTGCCAGCAGACCCGATCCGGGCAATGAGCAGTTCTTC
-	TRBV6-2/TRBV6-3	TRBJ2-7	-	CASSPFGYEQYF	TGTGCCAGCAGTCCCTTCGGGTACGAGCAGTACTTC
-	TRBV28	TRBJ2-7	-	CASSLPATYEQYF	TGTGCCAGCAGTTTACCTGCTACCTACGAGCAGTACTTC
TRBD2	TRBV27	TRBJ2-1	once	CASSLVAGVYNEQFF	TGTGCCAGCAGTTTAGTAGCGGGGGTCTACAATGAGCAGTTCTTC
-	TRBV15	TRBJ2-3	-	CATSQASTDTQYF	TGTGCCACCTCACAGGCTAGCACAGATACGCAGTATTTT
-	TRBV6-5	TRBJ1-5	-	CASTTGSINQPQHF	TGTGCCAGCACTACCGGATCGATCAATCAGCCCCAGCATTTT